The rows below give T cell receptor beta chains drawn from one sample of a study of CD8 T cells in ankylosing spondylitis. One entry per CDR3 protein, called by TCRdb with MiXCR from the 5' RACE reads. The sample includes about 450,000 distinct CDR3 sequences, roughly a quarter of them seen just once. Sequences were obtained from blood, either unsorted or a sorted T cell fraction (not recorded which). These receptors all stem from a male donor with ankylosing spondylitis. Both conserved end residues are part of each CDR3. A D gene is named only where the DNA matches it firmly. Not every row has a clone size; where given, it reads once, few, many or a size class.

clone_size	j_call	v_call	d_call	cdr3_nt	cdr3_aa
few	TRBJ2-1	TRBV7-2	.	TGTGCCAGCACCGATACTAACAATGAGCAGTTCTTC	CASTDTNNEQFF
few	TRBJ2-3	TRBV7-9	.	TGTGCCAGCAGCTCTATAGTCGGGAGCTCGTTGACAGATACGCAGTATTTT	CASSSIVGSSLTDTQYF
few	TRBJ2-7	TRBV3-1	TRBD2	TGTGCCAGCAGCCAGGGGCTAGCGGGAGTGGGGAGCTCCTACGAGCAGTACTTC	CASSQGLAGVGSSYEQYF
.	TRBJ2-1	TRBV20-1	TRBD2	TGCAGTGCTTGTCTAGCGGGAAGGAGCAATGAGCAGTTCTTC	CSACLAGRSNEQFF
.	TRBJ2-7	TRBV27	.	TGTGCCAGCAGCCAAAGGGGGGGGGGAACGGACTACGAGCAGTACTTC	CASSQRGGGTDYEQYF
.	TRBJ2-7	TRBV20-1	.	TGCAGTGCTACACAACGCGGGGAGCAGTACTTC	CSATQRGEQYF
few	TRBJ2-3	TRBV24-1	.	TGTGCCACCAGTGAATTAGGGGAGATTAGCACAGATACGCAGTATTTT	CATSELGEISTDTQYF
few	TRBJ1-6	TRBV20-1	.	TGCAGTGCTAGGACGGCGAGCTCCTATAATTCACCCCTCCACTTT	CSARTASSYNSPLHF
.	TRBJ2-1	TRBV4-2	TRBD2	TGTGCCAGCAGCCAAGTGGGTAGCGGGAGTAATGAGCAGTTCTTC	CASSQVGSGSNEQFF
.	TRBJ2-1	TRBV5-1	.	TGCGCCAGCAGCTTGGCACTAGCCCAGGAGCAGTTCTTC	CASSLALAQEQFF
.	TRBJ1-2	TRBV20-1	TRBD1	TGCAGTGCTAGGGGAGACAGGGGATACTATGGCTACACCTTC	CSARGDRGYYGYTF
few	TRBJ1-1	TRBV5-1	.	TGCGCCAGCAGCTTGGAAGGCACTGTTAACACTGAAGCTTTCTTT	CASSLEGTVNTEAFF
few	TRBJ1-5	TRBV20-1	.	TGCAGTGCTAGACCCCCCGCCGAAATCCAGCCCCAGCATTTT	CSARPPAEIQPQHF
few	TRBJ2-3	TRBV24-1	.	TGTGCCACCCGGAGACGGGCAGATACGCAGTATTTT	CATRRRADTQYF
.	TRBJ2-1	TRBV20-1	.	TGCAGTCTGAGAGAGGGATTCTACAATGAGCAGTTCTTC	CSLREGFYNEQFF
.	TRBJ1-5	TRBV6-1	.	TGTGCCAGTTATTTCGGGAGCAATCAGCCCCAGCATTTT	CASYFGSNQPQHF
.	TRBJ2-2	TRBV9	TRBD2	TGTGCCAGCAGCGTAGAAACCACGGGAGGCCGTATCGGGGAGCTGTTTTTT	CASSVETTGGRIGELFF
many	TRBJ1-1	TRBV12-3/TRBV12-4	.	TGTGCCAGCAGTTTGGTAGAAGGAACTGAAGCTTTCTTT	CASSLVEGTEAFF
.	TRBJ1-2	TRBV7-9	TRBD1	TGTGCCAGCAACCAGGGGGCCCTGGGGAACTATGGCTACACCTTC	CASNQGALGNYGYTF
few	TRBJ2-3	TRBV29-1	TRBD1	TGCAGCGGCGGACAGGGGGTTTCAGATACGCAGTATTTT	CSGGQGVSDTQYF
once	TRBJ2-1	TRBV20-1	.	TGCAGTGCTAGGGGGGATGCCGGGAGTATGTTCTTC	CSARGDAGSMFF
many	TRBJ2-1	TRBV5-1	.	TGCGCCAGCGCGTTCCGCGGACAAAACAATGAGCAGTTCTTC	CASAFRGQNNEQFF
.	TRBJ2-1	TRBV7-9	TRBD2	TGTGCCAGCAGCTCGCAGACTAGCGGAGGGAGGGTGTTCTTC	CASSSQTSGGRVFF
few	TRBJ2-2	TRBV6-5	.	TGTGCCAGCAGTTATGGAGGGGGCCCGAACACCGGGGAGCTGTTTTTT	CASSYGGGPNTGELFF
.	TRBJ1-2	TRBV20-1	TRBD1	TGCAGTGCCCTTCGGAACAGGGGGCGCAACTATGGCTACACCTTC	CSALRNRGRNYGYTF